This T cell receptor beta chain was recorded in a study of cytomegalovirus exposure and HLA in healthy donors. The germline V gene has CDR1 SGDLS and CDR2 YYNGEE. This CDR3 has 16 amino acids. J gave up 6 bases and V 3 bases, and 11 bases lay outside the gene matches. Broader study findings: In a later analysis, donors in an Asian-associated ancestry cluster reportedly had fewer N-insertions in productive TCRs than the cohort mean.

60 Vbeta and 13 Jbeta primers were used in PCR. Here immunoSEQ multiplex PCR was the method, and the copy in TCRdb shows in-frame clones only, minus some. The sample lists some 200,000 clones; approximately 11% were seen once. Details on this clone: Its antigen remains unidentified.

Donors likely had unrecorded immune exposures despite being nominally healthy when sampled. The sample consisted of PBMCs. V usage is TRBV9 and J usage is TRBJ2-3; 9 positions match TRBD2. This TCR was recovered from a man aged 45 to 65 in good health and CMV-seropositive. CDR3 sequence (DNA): TGTGCCAGCAGCGGCTACTTAGCGGGGGCAGGGGATACGCAGTATTTT. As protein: CASSGYLAGAGDTQYF.